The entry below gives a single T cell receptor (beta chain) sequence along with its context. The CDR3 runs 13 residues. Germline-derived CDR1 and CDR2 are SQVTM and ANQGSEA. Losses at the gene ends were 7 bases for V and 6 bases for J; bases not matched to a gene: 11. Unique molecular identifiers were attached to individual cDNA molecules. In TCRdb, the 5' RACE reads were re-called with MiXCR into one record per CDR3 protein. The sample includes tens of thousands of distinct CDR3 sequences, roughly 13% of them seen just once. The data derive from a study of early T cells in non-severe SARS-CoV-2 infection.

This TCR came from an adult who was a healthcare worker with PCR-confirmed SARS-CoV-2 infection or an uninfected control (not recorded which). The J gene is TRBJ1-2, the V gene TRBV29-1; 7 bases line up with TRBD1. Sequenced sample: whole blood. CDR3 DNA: TGCAGCGCCGGCCAGGGGGACGTCGATGGCTACACCTTC. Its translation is CSAGQGDVDGYTF.